This T cell receptor beta chain was obtained from a study of Tregs in tolerant kidney transplant recipients (dated by TCRdb to the late 2010s). Broadly, across the study: The study used TCRbeta sequencing to identify donor-specific regulatory T cells before combined kidney and bone marrow transplantation, then tracked those cells after transplant. TCRbeta repertoire sequencing was used in a few healthy controls to compare several ways of expanding Tregs specific for an allogeneic donor. The paper as a whole reports these results and caveats: The most biologically relevant and donor-specific TCRbeta repertoire appeared to be identified by expanding Tregs with activated donor B cells. Biological reproducibility was not directly addressed, though technical replication error appeared minimal. Because the study included only a small number of patients, the results must be confirmed in larger populations and under other immunosuppression protocols.

The germline V gene (reference sequence) supplies CDR1 MNHNY and CDR2 SVGAGI. The V and J ends are trimmed by 6 bases and 9 bases, leaving 17 bases between them. Inclusive of the bounding cysteine and phenylalanine, the CDR3 is 13 residues long. The CDR3 DNA has 39 bases and is translated from base 1. Unstimulated Tregs (CD4+CD25+CD127-), CD4+ non-Tregs (CD4+CD25-), CD4 and CD8 cells were FACS-sorted from thawed PBMCs. Blood from healthy controls was obtained either as purchased buffy coats or from healthy volunteers. Healthy control blood was processed by Ficoll density gradient to PBMCs and cryopreserved; patient PBMCs were collected before and after transplant. Genomic DNA was extracted from sorted cells with the QIAGEN DNeasy Blood and Tissue Kit for TCRbeta CDR3 sequencing. High-throughput TCRbeta CDR3 sequencing, including PCR amplification with bias correction and internal controls, was performed commercially through immunoSEQ. The original methods were these. A unique productive TCRbeta sequence was defined by the CDR3 nucleotide sequence when primers matched, and otherwise by the CDR3 amino acid sequence together with the Vbeta and Jbeta genes. To correct for sorting error, sequences found in more than one sorted population at a frequency ratio of 2:1 or less were discarded, and the remaining shared sequences were assigned to the population with the higher frequency. A sequence was defined as donor-reactive if the sequence was expanded at least 5-fold in CFSE-low cells compared with unstimulated cells and had a frequency of at least 0.01% in CFSE-low cells. Repertoire divergence was quantified by Jensen-Shannon divergence using the top 100 TCRbeta sequences ranked by frequency. When a sample had multiple sequencing runs, each run was corrected for sorting error separately and the runs were then pooled. TCRdb stores this immuneACCESS table with in-frame sequences only. Part of the clones is absent; in the studies checked, under half of the shortfall reflects unresolved V genes, and no reason is known for the rest. The V and J calls and the clone size are those of that table, but D and trimming were determined from the DNA. The sample table shows some 68,000 clones, and over 80% are seen once. Roughly 4.9% of the sample rests with the top ten.

About this clone itself: Its antigen target is currently unknown. No much larger clonotype is one base removed from it; base qualities were not supplied.

The rearrangement combines TRBV6-6 with TRBJ1-1; the D gene is perhaps TRBD1, on 6 matching bases. The origin of this receptor is a human donor in good health. The sample comprised CD4+ T cells from blood. The DNA sequence is TGTGCCAGCAGCTATAGCTTTGGACAGAAAGCTTTCTTT. The encoded protein is CASSYSFGQKAFF.